This T cell receptor (beta chain) was recovered during a study of blood T cell repertoires in COVID-19. For the study at large: PBMCs, B-cell-depleted T cells, or T cells were the source of the cDNA or gDNA that made up the material.

Sequencing was performed with immunoSEQ multiplex PCR; in TCRdb, only in-frame clones are kept and a portion is missing. Of 200,000 or so clones listed, 80% are singletons. Trimming pared 6 bases from V and 0 bases from J, leaving 18 bases between. CDR1 PRHDT and CDR2 FYEKMQ come from the germline V gene (reference sequence). CDR3 length: 17 residues. This TCR was recovered from a woman in her seventies with acute or convalescent COVID-19. Material for sequencing was peripheral blood. The chain employs TRBV13 and TRBJ2-1; perhaps TRBD2 as D (6 bases). The CDR3 DNA reads as TGTGCCAGCAGTGTAAATAGCGGCAGGAGCTCCTACAATGAGCAGTTCTTC. This translates into CASSVNSGRSSYNEQFF.